This T cell receptor (beta chain) was identified in a study of CD8 T cells in ankylosing spondylitis. With 4 bases removed from V and 5 bases from J, the gap between germline ends came to 8 bases. Germline assignment: CDR1 SQVTM and CDR2 ANQGSEA. This CDR3 has 11 amino acids. Whole-study results and caveats: Characteristic of ankylosing spondylitis blood, it appeared, was a TCR beta motif comprising eight highly homologous variants. Reportedly, significant enrichment of disease-linked clones occurred in matched ankylosing spondylitis synovial fluid. Disease-associated clones were CD8+ and fairly uncommon in peripheral blood.

This clonotype was seen many times. Its target is unknown. TCRdb ran MiXCR on the 5' RACE reads and lists one entry per CDR3 protein. The profile shows some 840,000 distinct CDR3 sequences, 10% to 15% of them singletons. The chain combines TRBV29-1 with TRBJ1-1, with D possibly matching TRBD1 (5 bases). This TCR was recovered from a male donor with ankylosing spondylitis. Sequencing was performed on blood, either unsorted or a sorted T cell fraction (not recorded which). The DNA for the CDR3 is TGCAGCGTTGCTCGACAGACTGAAGCTTTCTTT. Translated: CSVARQTEAFF.